Sequencing of this T cell receptor beta chain was carried out in a study of T-cell reconstitution after alpha-beta-depleted transplantation in children (dated by TCRdb to the mid-2010s). Some background on the complete study: Using TCR repertoire profiling, the study quantitatively followed how T-cell immune reconstitution unfolded in children after TCRalphabeta/CD19-depleted allogeneic hematopoietic cell transplantation.

Trimming accounts for 7 bases at V and 6 bases at J, while the number of junction bases matched to no gene is 9. The germline V gene yields SGHRS for CDR1 and YFSETQ for CDR2. Counted from cysteine to phenylalanine, this CDR3 has 14 amino acids. Only the CDR3 DNA is retained, 42 bases long and in frame from the first base. Broader findings and caveats from the paper: The apparently early alphabetaT-cell count recovery about two months after transplant was reportedly dependent on only several hundred rapidly expanded clones derived from non-depleted graft cells. Hyperexpanded clone frequencies declined over subsequent months; after one year, T-cell counts and TCRbeta diversity were mostly attributed to newly produced T cells. In some patients, the high TCRbeta diversity seen at day 60 was put down to recipient T cells and intrathymic progenitors that had survived conditioning.

The protocol used for the library was PCR. The sequencer was an Illumina HiSeq 2500. Molecular barcoding was employed in the preparation of TCR libraries, with unique molecular identifiers being used to normalize TCRbeta repertoire quantification. TCRdb took the public reads, trimmed them with fastp at Q25, ran MiXCR for clone calling and kept in-frame beta chains. Rows with one shared CDR3 protein collapse into an entry with the most common genes and DNA. The sample data list some 840,000 distinct CDR3 sequences, and about 15% of these were observed just once. Approximately 5% of the sample is held by the ten biggest clonotypes. According to the study, the label for this sample's treatment or condition signals: allogeneic hematopoietic cell transplantation with graft depleted of TCRalphabeta T cells and CD19 B cells. TCRalphabeta/CD19-depleted allogeneic hematopoietic cell grafts were given to the transplant recipients, all of whom were children.

This clonotype turned up a few times. What this receptor recognizes is not known. Base quality data are lacking; no much larger clone is found one base away. The sample in question was PBMCs, mostly from graft donor cells, obtained 360 days after TCRalphabeta/CD19-depleted stem cell transplant. This TCR was recovered from a male patient younger than 18 who had a stem cell transplant for acute lymphoblastic leukemia, so the T cells may come from the graft donor. The rearrangement joined TRBV5-1 to TRBJ2-1; 8 central nucleotides agree with TRBD2. CDR3 protein: CASEGYGRGNEQFF. The DNA is TGCGCCAGCGAGGGGTACGGGAGGGGCAATGAGCAGTTCTTC.